This T cell receptor (beta chain) came from a study of response to subunit inactivated influenza vaccine. The sample holds many counts of this clonotype. TCRdb reprocessed the RT-PCR reads via MiXCR and lists one record per CDR3 protein. The sample lists more than 600,000 distinct CDR3 sequences, approximately 17% occurring once. The CDR3 sequence is 13 residues long. Looked up from germline, CDR1 is LNHNV and CDR2 is YYDKDF (reference sequence). Trimming took 2 bases from V and 6 from J, leaving 7 bases between them. This chain uses TRBV15 with TRBJ2-2, with D maybe TRBD1 (6 bases). This sample comprised PBMCs from blood, obtained more than 4 days after vaccination. The clonotype was recovered from a middle-aged man who received an inactivated influenza vaccine. The CDR3 protein is CATSRQGSGELFF. CDR3 nucleotides: TGTGCCACCAGCAGACAGGGGTCCGGGGAGCTGTTTTTT. Full variable domain (remainder filled in from reference TRBV15 and TRBJ2-2): DAMVIQNPRYQVTQFGKPVTLSCSQTLNHNVMYWYQQKSSQAPKLLFHYYDKDFNNEADTPDNFQSRRPNTSFCFLDIRSPGLGDTAMYLCATSRQGSGELFFGEGSRLTVL.